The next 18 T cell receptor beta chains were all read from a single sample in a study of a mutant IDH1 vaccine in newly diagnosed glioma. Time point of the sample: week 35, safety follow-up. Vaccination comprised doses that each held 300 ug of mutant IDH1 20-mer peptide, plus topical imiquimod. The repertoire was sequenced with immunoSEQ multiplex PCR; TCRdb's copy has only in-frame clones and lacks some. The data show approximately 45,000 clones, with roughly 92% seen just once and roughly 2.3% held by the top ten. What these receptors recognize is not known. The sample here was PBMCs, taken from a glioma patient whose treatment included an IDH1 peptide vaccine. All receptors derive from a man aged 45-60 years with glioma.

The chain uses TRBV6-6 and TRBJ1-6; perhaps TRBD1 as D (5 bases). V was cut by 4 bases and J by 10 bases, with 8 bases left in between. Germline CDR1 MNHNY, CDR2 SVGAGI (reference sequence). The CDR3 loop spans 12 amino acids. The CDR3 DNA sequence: TGTGCCAGCAGTTCGGGGGAATCACCCCTCCACTTT. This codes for CASSSGESPLHF.

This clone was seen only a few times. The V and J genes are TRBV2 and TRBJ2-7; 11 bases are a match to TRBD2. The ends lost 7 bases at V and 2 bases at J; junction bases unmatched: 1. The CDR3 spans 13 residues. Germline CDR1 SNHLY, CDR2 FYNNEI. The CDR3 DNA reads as TGTGCCAGCAAACTAGCGGGGGCCTACGAGCAGTACTTC. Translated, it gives CASKLAGAYEQYF.

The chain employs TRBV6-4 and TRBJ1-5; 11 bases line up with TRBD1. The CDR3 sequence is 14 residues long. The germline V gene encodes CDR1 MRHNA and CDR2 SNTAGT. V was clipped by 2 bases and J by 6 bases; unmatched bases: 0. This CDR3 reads CASSDGTGGQPQHF. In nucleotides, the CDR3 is TGTGCCAGCAGTGACGGGACAGGGGGTCAGCCCCAGCATTTT.

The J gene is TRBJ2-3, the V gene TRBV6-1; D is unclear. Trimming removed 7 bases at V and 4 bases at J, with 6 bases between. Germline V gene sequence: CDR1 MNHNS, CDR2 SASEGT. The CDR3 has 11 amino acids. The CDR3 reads CASKTSDTQYF. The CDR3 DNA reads TGTGCCAGCAAGACTTCAGATACGCAGTATTTT.

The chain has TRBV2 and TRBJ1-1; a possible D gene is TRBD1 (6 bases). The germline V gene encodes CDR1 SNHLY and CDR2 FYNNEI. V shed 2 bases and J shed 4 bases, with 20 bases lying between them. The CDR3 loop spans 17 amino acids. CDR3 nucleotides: TGTGCCAGCAGTGAACCTCCCCCGGACAGTATTGGCACTGAAGCTTTCTTT. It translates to CASSEPPPDSIGTEAFF.

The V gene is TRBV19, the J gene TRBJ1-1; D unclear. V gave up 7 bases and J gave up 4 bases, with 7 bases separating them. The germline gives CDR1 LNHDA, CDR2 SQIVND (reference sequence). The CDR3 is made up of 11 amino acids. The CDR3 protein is CASKRATEAFF. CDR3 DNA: TGTGCCAGTAAAAGGGCCACTGAAGCTTTCTTT.

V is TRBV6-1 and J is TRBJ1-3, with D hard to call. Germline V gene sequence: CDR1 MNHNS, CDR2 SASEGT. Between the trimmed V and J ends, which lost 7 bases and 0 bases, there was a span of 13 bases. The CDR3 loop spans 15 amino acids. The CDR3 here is CASTLDGYSGNTIYF. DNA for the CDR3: TGTGCCAGCACGCTAGACGGTTACTCTGGAAACACCATATATTTT.

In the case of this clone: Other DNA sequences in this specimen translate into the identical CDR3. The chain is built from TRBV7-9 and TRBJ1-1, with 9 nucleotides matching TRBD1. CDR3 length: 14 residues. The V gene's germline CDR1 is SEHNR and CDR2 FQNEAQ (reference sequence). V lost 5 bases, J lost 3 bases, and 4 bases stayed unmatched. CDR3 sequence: CASSQDRGYTEAFF. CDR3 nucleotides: TGTGCCAGCAGCCAGGACAGGGGATACACTGAAGCTTTCTTT. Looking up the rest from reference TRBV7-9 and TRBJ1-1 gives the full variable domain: DTGVSQNPRHKITKRGQNVTFRCDPISEHNRLYWYRQTLGQGPEFLTYFQNEAQLEKSRLLSDRFSAERPKGSFSTLEIQRTEQGDSAMYLCASSQDRGYTEAFFGQGTRLTVV.

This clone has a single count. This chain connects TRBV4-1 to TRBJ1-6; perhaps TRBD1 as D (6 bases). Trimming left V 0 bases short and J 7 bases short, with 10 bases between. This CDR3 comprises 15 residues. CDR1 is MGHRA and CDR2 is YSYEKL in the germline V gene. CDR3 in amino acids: CASSQEGGANSPLHF. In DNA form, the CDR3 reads TGCGCCAGCAGCCAAGAGGGGGGGGCGAATTCACCCCTCCACTTT.

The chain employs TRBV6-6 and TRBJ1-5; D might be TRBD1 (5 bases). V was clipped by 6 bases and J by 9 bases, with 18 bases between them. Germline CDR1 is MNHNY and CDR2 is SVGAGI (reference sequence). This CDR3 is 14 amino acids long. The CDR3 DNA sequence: TGTGCCAGCAGGGACCCGGGACTCTCTTCGCCCCAGCATTTT. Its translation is CASRDPGLSSPQHF.

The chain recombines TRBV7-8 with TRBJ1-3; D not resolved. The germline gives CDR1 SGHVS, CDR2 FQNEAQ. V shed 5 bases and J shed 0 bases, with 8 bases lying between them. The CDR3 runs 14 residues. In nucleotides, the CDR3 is TGTGCCAGCAGCCGGTTAAGCTCTGGAAACACCATATATTTT. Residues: CASSRLSSGNTIYF. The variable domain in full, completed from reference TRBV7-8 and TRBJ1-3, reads GAGVSQSPRYKVAKRGQDVALRCDPISGHVSLFWYQQALGQGPEFLTYFQNEAQLDKSGLPSDRFFAERPEGSVSTLKIQRTQQEDSAVYLCASSRLSSGNTIYFGEGSWLTVV.

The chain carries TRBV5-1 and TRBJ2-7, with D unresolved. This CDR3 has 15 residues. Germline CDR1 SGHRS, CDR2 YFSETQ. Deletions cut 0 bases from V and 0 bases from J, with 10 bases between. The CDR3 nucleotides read TGCGCCAGCAGCTTGGGGACGGCCAACTCCTACGAGCAGTACTTC. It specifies CASSLGTANSYEQYF.

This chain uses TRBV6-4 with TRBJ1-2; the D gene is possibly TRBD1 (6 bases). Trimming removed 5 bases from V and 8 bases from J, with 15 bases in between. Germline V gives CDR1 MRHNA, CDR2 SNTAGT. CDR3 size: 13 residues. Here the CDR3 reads CASSPQGGSGYTF. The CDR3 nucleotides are TGTGCCAGCAGTCCACAGGGAGGGAGCGGCTACACCTTC.

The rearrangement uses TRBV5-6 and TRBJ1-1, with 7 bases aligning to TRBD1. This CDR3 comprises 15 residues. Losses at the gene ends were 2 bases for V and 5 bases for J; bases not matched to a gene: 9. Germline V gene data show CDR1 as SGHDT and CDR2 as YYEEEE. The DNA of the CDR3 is TGTGCCAGCAGCTTCCTAAGCCAGGGGGGGACTGAAGCTTTCTTT. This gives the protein CASSFLSQGGTEAFF.

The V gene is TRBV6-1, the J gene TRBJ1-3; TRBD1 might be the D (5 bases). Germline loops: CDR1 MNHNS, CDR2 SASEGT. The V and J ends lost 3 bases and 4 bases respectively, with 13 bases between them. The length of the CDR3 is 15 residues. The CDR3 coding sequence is TGTGCCAGCAGTGAGGGGCCACACACCGGAAACACCATATATTTT. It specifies CASSEGPHTGNTIYF.

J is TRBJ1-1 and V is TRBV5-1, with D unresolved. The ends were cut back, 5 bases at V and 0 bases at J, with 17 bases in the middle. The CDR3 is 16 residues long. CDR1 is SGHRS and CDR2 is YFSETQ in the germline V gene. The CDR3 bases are TGCGCCAGCAGTTCTCGGGTGGGCGGGATGAACACTGAAGCTTTCTTT. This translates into CASSSRVGGMNTEAFF.

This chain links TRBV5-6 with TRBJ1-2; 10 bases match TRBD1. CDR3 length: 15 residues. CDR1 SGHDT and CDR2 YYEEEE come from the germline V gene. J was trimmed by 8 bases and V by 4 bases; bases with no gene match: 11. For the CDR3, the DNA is TGTGCCAGCAGCCTAAGTGGACAGGGGGTTCAGGGCTACACCTTC. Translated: CASSLSGQGVQGYTF.

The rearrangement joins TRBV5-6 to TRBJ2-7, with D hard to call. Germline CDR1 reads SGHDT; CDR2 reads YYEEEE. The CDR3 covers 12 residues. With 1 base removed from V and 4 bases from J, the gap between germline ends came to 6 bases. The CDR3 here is CASSLLGYEQYF. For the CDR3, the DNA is TGTGCCAGCAGCTTGTTAGGTTACGAGCAGTACTTC.